The present T cell receptor beta chain was sequenced within a study of control samples from healthy donors and cancer patients. CDR1 is KGHSH and CDR2 is LQKENI in the germline V gene. CDR3 length: 13 amino acids. The junction had 5 bases not matched to a gene; V was cut back by 5 bases and J by 8 bases. Here immunoSEQ multiplex PCR was the method, and the copy in TCRdb shows in-frame clones only, minus some. There are over 10,000 clones in the sample; over 70% occur only once, and 7.5% to 8.5% lies in the top ten. This TCR came from a male donor with melanoma. Input material: formalin-fixed, paraffin-embedded tissue. V gene TRBV18 combines with J gene TRBJ2-4; TRBD1 agrees at 8 bases. The CDR3: CASSKDRVDIQYF. In nucleotides, the CDR3 is TGTGCCAGCTCAAAGGACAGGGTTGACATTCAGTACTTC. The variable domain in full, with the rest retrieved from reference TRBV18 and TRBJ2-4, is NAGVMQNPRHLVRRRGQEARLRCSPMKGHSHVYWYRQLPEEGLKFMVYLQKENIIDESGMPKERFSAEFPKEGPSILRIQQVVRGDSAAYFCASSKDRVDIQYFGAGTRLSVL.